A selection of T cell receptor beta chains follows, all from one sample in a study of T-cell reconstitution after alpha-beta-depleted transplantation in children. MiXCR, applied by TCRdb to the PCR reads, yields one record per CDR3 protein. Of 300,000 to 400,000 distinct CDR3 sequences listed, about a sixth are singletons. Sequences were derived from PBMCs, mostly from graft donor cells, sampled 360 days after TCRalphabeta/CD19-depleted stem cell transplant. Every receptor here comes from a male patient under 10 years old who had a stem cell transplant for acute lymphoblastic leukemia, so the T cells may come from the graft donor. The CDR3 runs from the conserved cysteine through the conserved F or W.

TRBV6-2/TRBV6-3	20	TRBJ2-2	CASSSRKPLTSGKNTGELFF
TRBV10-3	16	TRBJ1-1	CAISENEGAMWTEAFF
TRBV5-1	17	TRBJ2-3	CASSIQASGRSTDTQYF
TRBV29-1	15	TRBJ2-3	CSVEDRYRERWAQYF
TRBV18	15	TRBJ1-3	CASSPGTGGRNTIYF
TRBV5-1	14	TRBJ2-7	CASSWGQGSYEQYF
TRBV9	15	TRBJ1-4	CASSVSGTGKEKLFF
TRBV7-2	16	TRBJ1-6	CASSRGGQGGNSPLHF
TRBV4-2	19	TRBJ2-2	CASSQTHLLAGDPTGELFF
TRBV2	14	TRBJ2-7	CASSEGTGTYEQYF
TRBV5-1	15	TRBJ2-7	CASSPGDPISYEQYF
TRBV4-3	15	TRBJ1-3	CASSKSPGGWDTIYF
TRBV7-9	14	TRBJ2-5	CASNPKTGQETQYF
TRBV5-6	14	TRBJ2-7	CASMVGDRDYEQYF
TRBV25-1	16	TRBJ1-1	CASSESDGRGRTEAFF
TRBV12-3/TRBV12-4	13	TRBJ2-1	CASTRHLGNEQFF
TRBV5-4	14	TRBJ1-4	CASSLGGYNEKLFF
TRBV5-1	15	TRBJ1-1	CASSLIQGWNTEAFF
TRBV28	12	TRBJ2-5	CASSPGVETQYF
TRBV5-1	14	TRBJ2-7	CASSLGGQVYEQYF
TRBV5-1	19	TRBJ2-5	CASTDSGTSGRGNQETQYF
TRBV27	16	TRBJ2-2	CASMSGTGWNTGELFF
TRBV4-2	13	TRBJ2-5	CASSQDLAETQYF
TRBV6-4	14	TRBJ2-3	CASSDRGPPDTQYF